This TCR beta chain was captured by sequencing in a study of CXCR3-negative and CXCR3-positive naive CD8 T cells (dated by TCRdb to between 2018 and 2021). Looking at the study overall: In total, 120 million to 150 million TRB reads were obtained, corresponding to roughly 1.5 +/- 0.3 million reads per library. The diversity and physicochemical repertoire analyses included 11 donors pooled from two independent experiments. The TRBV-TRBJ cluster analysis covered naive subsets from roughly 5 donors and memory cells from 3 donors.

Notes on this clonotype: No antigen is known for it.

Instrument used: NextSeq 550. The Human TCR Profiling Kit (MiLaboratory) was used to make UMI-labeled 5' RACE TRB cDNA libraries. cDNA synthesis used the entire amount of extracted RNA, and PCR amplification then used the entire amount of cDNA produced. The libraries were made side by side, with each library going through the same number of PCR cycles. In the source study's methods: About 53,000 +/- 9,400 unique UMI-labeled TRB cDNA molecules per library were extracted with MIGEC and MiXCR, with at least two reads per UMI required. On average, about 40,000 +/- 10,000 functional in-frame TRB CDR3 nucleotide clonotypes lacking stop codons were found per library. Diversity metrics, including normalized Shannon-Wiener and Chao1, were computed in VDJtools after downsampling to 5000 UMI-labeled TRB molecules per sample. VDJtools computed clonotype-size-weighted physicochemical properties of the central five CDR3 residues: interaction energy, strength, volume and Kidera factor 4. The reads went through TCRdb reprocessing, and each CDR3 protein sequence gets one entry with no DNA. These V and J calls rely on TCRdb rather than the paper's analysis. The sample table includes roughly 130,000 distinct CDR3 sequences. The top ten hold around 0.62% of the sample.

Each CD8+ T cell subset was flow-sorted in triplicate, and approximately 280,000 cells per subset were placed directly into RLT lysis buffer. Naive CD8+ T cells were defined stringently as CD45RO-CCR7+CD27+CD95- to exclude memory contaminants. Using standard density gradient centrifugation, peripheral blood mononuclear cells were isolated from buffy coats. A FACSAria III was used to flow-sort naive CXCR3-negative and CXCR3-positive CD8+ T cells. An RNeasy Mini Kit was used to extract total RNA from the sorted cells. The CDR3 holds 15 amino acids from the cysteine to the phenylalanine. The DNA is unrecorded. Reading the germline V gene (reference sequence) gives CDR1 SEHNR and CDR2 FQNEAQ. What the authors observed across the whole study: Because CXCR3 expression was partially decreased after cryopreservation, freshly isolated PBMCs were used for most assays. Compared with CXCR3-negative naive cells, CXCR3-positive naive cells had TRB CDR3s with higher hydrophobicity (lower Kidera factor 4), lower energy, and higher strength and volume indices. Repertoire diversity was comparably high in both naive subsets but much lower in memory CD8+ T cells. Similar TRBV-TRBJ usage was shown by naive CXCR3-negative and CXCR3-positive cells from the same donor, whereas distinct patterns were shown by memory cells. Because surface CD5, which has been linked to self-reactivity in mice, was comparable between naive subsets, TCR interaction strength was also inferred from TRB CDR3 physicochemical properties.

Sequenced material: naive CXCR3+ CD8+ T cells from blood. The label giving this sample's cell subset or site can be read as: CD45RO-CCR7+CD27+CD95- naive CD8+ T cells expressing CXCR3 (TNR3+). This receptor was obtained from a human donor in good health. Some clones in this sample may be carry-over from other donors' samples. Recombination linked TRBV7-9 to TRBJ1-5. CDR3 reads: CDSSSGTLLNQPQHF.